A single TCR beta chain is shown here with its context. Antigen specificity is unknown. The PCR employed 60 Vbeta primers together with 13 Jbeta primers. Assay: immunoSEQ multiplex PCR; the TCRdb copy retains only in-frame clones and omits some. The specimen's table records about 130,000 clones. The CDR3 loop spans 14 amino acids. The V end lost 1 base, the J end lost 7 bases, and 11 bases lay between the germline ends. The germline V gene has CDR1 SGHKS and CDR2 YYEKEE (reference sequence). Samples came from healthy bone marrow donors. This sample was taken from a study of cytomegalovirus exposure and HLA in healthy donors. Study outcomes and limitations: Most of the TCR beta V segments (in an earlier analysis) were productive either about 87% or about 30% of the time.

The chain is built from TRBV5-5 and TRBJ1-4; D perhaps matches TRBD1 (6 bases). The TCR sequence derives from a woman in her thirties or forties in good health and CMV-seronegative. The sample consisted of PBMCs. The CDR3 DNA reads as TGTGCCAGCAGCTTGCTGGGGGCAGGTGAAAAACTGTTTTTT. Amino acid sequence: CASSLLGAGEKLFF.